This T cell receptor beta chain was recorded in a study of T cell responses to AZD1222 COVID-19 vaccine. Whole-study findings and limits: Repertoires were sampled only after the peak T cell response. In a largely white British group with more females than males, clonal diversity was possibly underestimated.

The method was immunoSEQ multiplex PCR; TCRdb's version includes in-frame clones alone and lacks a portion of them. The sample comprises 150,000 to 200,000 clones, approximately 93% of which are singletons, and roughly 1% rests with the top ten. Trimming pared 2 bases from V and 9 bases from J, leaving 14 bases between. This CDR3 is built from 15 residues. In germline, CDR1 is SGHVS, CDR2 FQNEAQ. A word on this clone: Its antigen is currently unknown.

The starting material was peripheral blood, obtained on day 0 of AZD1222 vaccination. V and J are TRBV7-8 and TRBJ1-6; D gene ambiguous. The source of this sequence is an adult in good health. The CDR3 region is CASSLYFVRGSPLHF. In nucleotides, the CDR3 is TGTGCCAGCAGCTTATATTTCGTACGGGGTTCACCCCTCCACTTT.